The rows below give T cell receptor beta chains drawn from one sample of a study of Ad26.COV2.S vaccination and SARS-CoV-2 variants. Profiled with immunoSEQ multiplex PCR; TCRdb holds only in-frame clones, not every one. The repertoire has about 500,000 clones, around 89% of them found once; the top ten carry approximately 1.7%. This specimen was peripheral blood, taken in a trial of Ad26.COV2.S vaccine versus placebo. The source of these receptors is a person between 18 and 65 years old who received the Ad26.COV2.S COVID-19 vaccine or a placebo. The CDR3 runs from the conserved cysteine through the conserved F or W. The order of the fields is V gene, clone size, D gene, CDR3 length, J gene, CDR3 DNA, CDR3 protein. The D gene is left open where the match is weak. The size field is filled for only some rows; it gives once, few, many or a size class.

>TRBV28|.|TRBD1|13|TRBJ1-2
TGCGCCCTTGGGACAGGGGGGAACTATGGCTACACCTTC
CALGTGGNYGYTF
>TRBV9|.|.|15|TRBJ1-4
TGTGCCAGCAGCGCCACAGGGTTTTGGGGTGAAAAACTGTTTTTT
CASSATGFWGEKLFF
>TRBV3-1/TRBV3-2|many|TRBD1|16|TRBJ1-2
TGTGCCAGCAGCCAAGATCTTGGGACAGGGCGCCATGGCTACACCTTC
CASSQDLGTGRHGYTF
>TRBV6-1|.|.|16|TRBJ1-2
TGTGCCAGCAGTGATACTTCGGAAATCCTTAACTATGGCTACACCTTC
CASSDTSEILNYGYTF
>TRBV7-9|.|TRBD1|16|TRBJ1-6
TGTGCCAGCAGCTTAGGCTCAGGGACAGATAATTCACCCCTCCACTTT
CASSLGSGTDNSPLHF
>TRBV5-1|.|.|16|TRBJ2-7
TGCGCCAGCAGTTCCCCGTCAAGTACAGCCTCAGACGAGCAGTACTTC
CASSSPSSTASDEQYF
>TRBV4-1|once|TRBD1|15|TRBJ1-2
TGCGCCAGCAGCCAAGCCGAGGGACAGGGCCGGGGCTACACCTTC
CASSQAEGQGRGYTF
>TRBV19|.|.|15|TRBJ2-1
TGTGCCAGTATCCGCACCACCGGGACCCTCAGTGAGCAGTTCTTC
CASIRTTGTLSEQFF
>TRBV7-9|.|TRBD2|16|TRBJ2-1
TGTGCCAGCAGCTACGTTAGCGGGGGGGTGGACAATGAGCAGTTCTTC
CASSYVSGGVDNEQFF
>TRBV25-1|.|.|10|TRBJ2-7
TGTGCCAGTGGGGGCTACGAGCAGTACTTC
CASGGYEQYF
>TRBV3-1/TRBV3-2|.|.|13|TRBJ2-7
TGTGCCAGCAGCCCCCGCTTAGTGGCCGAGCAGTACTTC
CASSPRLVAEQYF
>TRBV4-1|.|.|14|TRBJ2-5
TGCGCCAGCAGCCAAGATCCAGGGTGGGAGACCCAGTACTTC
CASSQDPGWETQYF